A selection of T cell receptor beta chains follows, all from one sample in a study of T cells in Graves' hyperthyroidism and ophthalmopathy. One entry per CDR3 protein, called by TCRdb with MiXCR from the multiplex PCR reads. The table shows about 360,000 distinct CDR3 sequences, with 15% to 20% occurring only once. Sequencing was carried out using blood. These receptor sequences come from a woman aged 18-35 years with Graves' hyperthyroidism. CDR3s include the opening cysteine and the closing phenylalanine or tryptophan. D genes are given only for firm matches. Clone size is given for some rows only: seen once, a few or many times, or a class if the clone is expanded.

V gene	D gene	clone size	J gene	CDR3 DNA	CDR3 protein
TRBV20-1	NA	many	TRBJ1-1	TGCAGTGCTAGAGGCACGGGGGCTGAAGCTTTCTTT	CSARGTGAEAFF
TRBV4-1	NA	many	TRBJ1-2	TGCGCCAGCAGCCAACTACAGGGAGTGAATGGCTACACCTTC	CASSQLQGVNGYTF
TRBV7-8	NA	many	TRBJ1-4	TGTGCCAGCAGCTTAGTAGGAGGGGGAACTAATGAAAAACTGTTTTTT	CASSLVGGGTNEKLFF
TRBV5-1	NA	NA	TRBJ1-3	TGCGCCAGCAGCTTGGCCGAGTATTCCTCTGGAAACACCATATATTTT	CASSLAEYSSGNTIYF
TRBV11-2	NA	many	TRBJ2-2	TGTGCCAGCAGCTTCACGGAGAACACCGGGGAGCTGTTTTTT	CASSFTENTGELFF
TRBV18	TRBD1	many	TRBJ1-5	TGTGCCAGCTCGTCTGGGACAGTCAATCAGCCCCAGCATTTT	CASSSGTVNQPQHF
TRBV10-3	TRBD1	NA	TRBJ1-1	TGTGCCATCAGTAGACAGGGGTTTGATGGGACTGAAGCTTTCTTT	CAISRQGFDGTEAFF
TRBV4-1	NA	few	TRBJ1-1	TGCGCCAGCAGCCCACTCCAGATGAACACTGAAGCTTTCTTT	CASSPLQMNTEAFF
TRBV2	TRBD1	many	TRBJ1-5	TGTGCCAGCAGACGGGACAGTAATCAGCCCCAGCATTTT	CASRRDSNQPQHF
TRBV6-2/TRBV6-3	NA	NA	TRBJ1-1	TGTGCCAGCAGTCCCCACCCACAGGGAGAAGCTTTCTTT	CASSPHPQGEAFF
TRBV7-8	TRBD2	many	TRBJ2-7	TGTGCCAGCAGCTTATTCGGACTAGCGGGGACCTCCTACGAGCAGTACTTC	CASSLFGLAGTSYEQYF
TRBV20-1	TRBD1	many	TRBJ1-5	TGCAGTGCCACGACCGCGGGGACAGTTCAGCCCCAGCATTTT	CSATTAGTVQPQHF
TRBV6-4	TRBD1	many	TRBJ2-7	TGTGCCAGCCGGGAGGGCCGGGGACAGGGGAGCTCCTACGAGCAGTACTTC	CASREGRGQGSSYEQYF
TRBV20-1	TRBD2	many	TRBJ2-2	TGCAGTGCTAGTAAGCGGGGTCTCCACACCGGGGAGCTGTTTTTT	CSASKRGLHTGELFF
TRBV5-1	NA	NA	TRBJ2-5	TGCGCCAGCGGACAGAACTACCAAGAGACCCAGTACTTC	CASGQNYQETQYF
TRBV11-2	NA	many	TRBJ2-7	TGTGCCAGCAGCCCAGACCCGGGGCCCTACGAGCAGTACTTC	CASSPDPGPYEQYF
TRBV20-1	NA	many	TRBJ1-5	TGCAGTGCATGGGCCCTCCCCCGGAGCAATCAGCCCCAGCATTTT	CSAWALPRSNQPQHF
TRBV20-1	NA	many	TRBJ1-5	TGCAGTGCTCCCGAGATGGGGGTCCAGCAGCCCCAGCATTTT	CSAPEMGVQQPQHF
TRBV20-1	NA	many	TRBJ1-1	TGCAGTGCTAGGCCGGGGGCAGGGACTGAAGCTTTCTTT	CSARPGAGTEAFF
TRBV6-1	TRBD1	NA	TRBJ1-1	TGTGCCAGCAGCTCCGGGACAGGGGGCGGTAGCACTGAAGCTTTCTTT	CASSSGTGGGSTEAFF
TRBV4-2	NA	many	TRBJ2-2	TGTGCCAGCAGCCTAAGGGTGTCCGGGAATACCGGGGAGCTGTTTTTT	CASSLRVSGNTGELFF
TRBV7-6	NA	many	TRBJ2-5	TGTGCCAGCAGCTTAGGTAGCAGGGAAGAGACCCAGTACTTC	CASSLGSREETQYF
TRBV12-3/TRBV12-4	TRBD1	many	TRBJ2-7	TGTGCCAGCAGCCGGGACAGCTACGAGCAGTACTTC	CASSRDSYEQYF
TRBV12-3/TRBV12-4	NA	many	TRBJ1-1	TGTGCCAGCAGCTTACAGGGAACCTGGGGCACTGAAGCTTTCTTT	CASSLQGTWGTEAFF
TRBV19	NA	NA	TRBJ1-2	TGTGCCAGTAGTACCCTACAGTTCCCCTATGGCTACACCTTC	CASSTLQFPYGYTF
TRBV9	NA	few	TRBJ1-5	TGTGCCAGCAGCTCAGGACAGTCTTACAATCAGCCCCAGCATTTT	CASSSGQSYNQPQHF
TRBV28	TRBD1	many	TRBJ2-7	TGTGCCAGCAGCCCCCTCCGGGACAGGGATGACGAGCAGTACTTC	CASSPLRDRDDEQYF
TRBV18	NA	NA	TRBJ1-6	TGTGCCAGCTCACGATTAGACACTGATTCACCCCTCCACTTT	CASSRLDTDSPLHF
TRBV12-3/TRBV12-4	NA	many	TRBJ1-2	TGTGCCAGCAGTTTTTCGGGGGGGGACTATGGCTACACCTTC	CASSFSGGDYGYTF
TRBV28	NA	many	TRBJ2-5	TGTGCCAGCAGCGTACGTCAAGAGACCCAGTACTTC	CASSVRQETQYF
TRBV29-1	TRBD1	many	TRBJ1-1	TGCAGCGTGACAGGGGGGAACACTGAAGCTTTCTTT	CSVTGGNTEAFF
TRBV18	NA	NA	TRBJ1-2	TGTGCCAGCTCACACCTGGACGGCTCAGTGTTGAATTTCGGCTACACCTTC	CASSHLDGSVLNFGYTF
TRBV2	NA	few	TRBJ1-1	TGTGCCAGCAGGGAGGGGGTAAGTGGGAACACTGAAGCTTTCTTT	CASREGVSGNTEAFF
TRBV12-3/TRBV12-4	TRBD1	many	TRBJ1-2	TGTGCCAGCAGACTAGGACAGGGCTATGGCTACACCTTC	CASRLGQGYGYTF
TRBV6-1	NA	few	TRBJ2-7	TGTGCCAGCAGTGAATACGGACTACGTTACGAGCAGTACTTC	CASSEYGLRYEQYF
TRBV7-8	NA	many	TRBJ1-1	TGTGCCAGCAGCTCCAACAGGGACACTGAAGCTTTCTTT	CASSSNRDTEAFF
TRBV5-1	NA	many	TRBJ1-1	TGCGCCAGCAGCTCGGACCACATGAACACTGAAGCTTTCTTT	CASSSDHMNTEAFF
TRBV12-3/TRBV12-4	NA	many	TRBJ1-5	TGTGCCAGCAGTTTTGGGGGGCTAAGCAATCAGCCCCAGCATTTT	CASSFGGLSNQPQHF
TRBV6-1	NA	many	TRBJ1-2	TGTGCCAGCAGACCCAGGGAGGTTAGCTATGGCTACACCTTC	CASRPREVSYGYTF
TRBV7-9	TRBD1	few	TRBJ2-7	TGTGCCAGCAAAACGGGGACAGGGGTTGAGGAGCAGTACTTC	CASKTGTGVEEQYF
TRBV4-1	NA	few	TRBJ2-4	TGCGCCAGCAGCCCAGACCCCGGGGAAAACATTCAGTACTTC	CASSPDPGENIQYF
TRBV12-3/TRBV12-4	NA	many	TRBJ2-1	TGTGCCAGCCTGAACCCGATGCGGATCAATGAGCAGTTCTTC	CASLNPMRINEQFF